This entry features one T cell receptor (beta chain) sequence. As yet, its antigen is unknown. The entry originates in a study of T cell repertoires in cytomegalovirus infection. Study overall: The study used recently identified HLA-C-restricted and well-studied HLA-B-restricted CMV epitopes.

One entry per CDR3 protein, called by TCRdb with MiXCR from the reads. The sample has around 140,000 distinct CDR3 sequences, over 30% seen once; the top ten hold roughly half. The sequencing here drew on CD8+ T cells from cultured PBMCs, taken from culture after CMV antigen stimulation. The source is a human donor in good health (CMV status not recorded). Some clones in this sample may be carry-over from other donors' samples.

Here the CDR3 reads CASSQLSGTARNEQFF. The CDR3 region has the DNA TGTGCCAGCAGCCAACTCTCCGGGACGGCAAGGAATGAGCAGTTCTTC. The chain couples TRBV4-2 to TRBJ2-1; D tentatively reads TRBD1 or TRBD2 (5 bases each). The CDR3 contains 16 residues. V lost 2 bases to trimming and J lost 7 bases, with 18 bases between them. Germline CDR1 is LGHNA and CDR2 is YNFKEQ.